The clone carrying this TCR beta chain was detected once. This sample stems from a study of cytomegalovirus exposure and HLA in healthy donors. V was cut by 5 bases and J by 7 bases, with 26 bases left in between. The CDR3 length is 18 residues. Germline V gives CDR1 SGHNT, CDR2 YENEEA. Assay: immunoSEQ multiplex PCR; the TCRdb copy retains only in-frame clones and omits some. Of around 150,000 clones in the sample, approximately 82% were seen once. The receptor's source is a man aged 25 to 40 in good health and CMV-seropositive. The sample taken for sequencing was PBMCs. The V and J genes are TRBV11-3 and TRBJ2-2; perhaps TRBD1 as D (6 bases). The CDR3 DNA reads TGTGCCAGCAGCCAGGGGTCCGGACACCCCATGTATGGCGGGGAGCTGTTTTTT. It yields the protein CASSQGSGHPMYGGELFF.